These T cell receptor beta chains were read from a single sample in a study of molecular identifiers for immune sequencing clone quantification. TCRdb reanalysed the PCR reads using MiXCR and keeps one entry per CDR3 protein. The sample includes some 91,000 distinct CDR3 sequences, 20% to 25% seen only once; the top ten take 0.94%. Sequenced sample: naive CD8+ T cells from blood, with Jurkat cell RNA spiked in. The receptor set was obtained from a human donor in good health. Some libraries in this study had Jurkat cell RNA spiked in. The CDR3 runs from the conserved cysteine through the conserved F or W. The D gene is left open where the match is weak. Size is stated for part of the rows, as once, few or many counts, or as a class when the clone is expanded.

>TRBJ2-7|TRBD2|TRBV5-8|few
CASSLWNSGAYEQYF
TGTGCCAGCAGCTTGTGGAATAGCGGGGCCTACGAGCAGTACTTC
>TRBJ2-7|.|TRBV4-3|many
CASSPGYGTYEQYF
TGCGCCAGCAGCCCTGGGTACGGGACCTACGAGCAGTACTTC
>TRBJ2-2|.|TRBV7-6|many
CASSLYRGEPTGELFF
TGTGCCAGCAGCTTATATAGGGGGGAACCCACCGGGGAGCTGTTTTTT
>TRBJ1-1|.|TRBV4-1|many
CASSHNTDFSEAFF
TGCGCCAGCAGCCATAACACGGATTTCTCTGAAGCTTTCTTT
>TRBJ2-3|.|TRBV2|many
CASSSVYGTDTQYF
TGTGCCAGCAGTTCCGTCTATGGCACAGATACGCAGTATTTT
>TRBJ2-3|.|TRBV27|many
CASSLYRGTDTQYF
TGTGCCAGCAGTTTATATCGGGGCACAGATACGCAGTATTTT
>TRBJ2-7|TRBD1|TRBV5-5|many
CASSLSVGQAYEQYF
TGTGCCAGCAGCTTGTCTGTCGGACAGGCCTACGAGCAGTACTTC
>TRBJ1-1|.|TRBV20-1|many
CSARSGIEAFF
TGCAGTGCCCGTAGCGGAATTGAAGCTTTCTTT
>TRBJ2-3|.|TRBV6-5|many
CASSTQGSGTDTQYF
TGTGCCAGCAGTACACAGGGTTCTGGCACAGATACGCAGTATTTT
>TRBJ1-1|.|TRBV5-6|many
CASSLSDSEAFF
TGTGCCAGCAGCTTGTCGGACAGTGAAGCTTTCTTT
>TRBJ1-5|.|TRBV20-1|many
CSARDPGRRGQPQHF
TGCAGTGCTAGAGATCCGGGAAGGCGGGGTCAGCCCCAGCATTTT
>TRBJ2-1|TRBD2|TRBV6-6|many
CASSPIAGGGGEQFF
TGTGCCAGCAGTCCCATAGCGGGAGGCGGTGGTGAGCAGTTCTTC
>TRBJ2-7|TRBD1|TRBV9|many
CASSPRDRPYEQYF
TGTGCCAGCAGCCCACGGGACAGGCCTTACGAGCAGTACTTC
>TRBJ2-2|TRBD2|TRBV28|many
CASSFLTSGSNTGELFF
TGTGCCAGCAGCTTCCTTACTAGCGGGAGTAACACCGGGGAGCTGTTTTTT
>TRBJ2-7|TRBD1|TRBV29-1|many
CSVLEGAGDEQYF
TGCAGCGTTTTAGAGGGGGCAGGTGACGAGCAGTACTTC
>TRBJ2-7|.|TRBV20-1|many
CSAREEMYNNPYEQYF
TGCAGTGCTAGAGAGGAAATGTACAACAACCCCTACGAGCAGTACTTC
>TRBJ1-5|.|TRBV15|many
CATSSKVGLLLVDQPQHF
TGTGCCACCAGCAGCAAGGTTGGGTTACTCCTCGTGGATCAGCCCCAGCATTTT
>TRBJ1-1|.|TRBV6-2/TRBV6-3|few
CASSYPSRGGTEAFF
TGTGCCAGCAGTTACCCGAGCCGGGGGGGCACTGAAGCTTTCTTT
>TRBJ2-3|.|TRBV12-3/TRBV12-4|few
CASSGPLSTDTQYF
TGTGCCAGCAGTGGGCCACTTAGCACAGATACGCAGTATTTT
>TRBJ2-7|TRBD1|TRBV5-4|many
CASSLVAGGLRSYEQYF
TGTGCCAGCAGCTTGGTGGCAGGGGGCCTAAGATCCTACGAGCAGTACTTC
>TRBJ1-5|.|TRBV6-5|.
CASSNRDGSNQPQHF
TGTGCCAGCAGCAACCGGGACGGAAGCAATCAGCCCCAGCATTTT
>TRBJ1-2|.|TRBV5-6|.
CASSLEPSYCGYTF
TGTGCCAGCAGCTTGGAACCCAGCTACTGTGGCTACACCTTC
>TRBJ1-1|.|TRBV9|many
CASSAGGDDTEAFF
TGTGCCAGCAGCGCCGGAGGGGACGACACTGAAGCTTTCTTT
>TRBJ2-1|.|TRBV25-1|.
CASSVGGSYNEQFF
TGTGCCAGCAGTGTGGGGGGTTCCTACAATGAGCAGTTCTTC
>TRBJ1-4|TRBD1|TRBV7-6|many
CASSQTGGEYEKLFF
TGTGCCAGCAGTCAAACAGGGGGCGAATATGAAAAACTGTTTTTT
>TRBJ1-2|.|TRBV30|.
CAWAGLHSGGGYTF
TGTGCCTGGGCCGGGCTCCACTCGGGCGGAGGCTACACCTTC
>TRBJ1-1|.|TRBV7-9|few
CASSLSSVAEAFF
TGTGCCAGCAGCTTAAGTAGCGTGGCTGAAGCTTTCTTT
>TRBJ2-3|.|TRBV9|.
CASSVGASAKGATQYF
TGTGCCAGCAGCGTCGGGGCTAGCGCCAAGGGAGCTACGCAGTATTTT
>TRBJ2-7|TRBD1|TRBV5-1|many
CASSFLGTGSYEQYF
TGCGCCAGCAGCTTTTTGGGGACAGGGTCCTACGAGCAGTACTTC
>TRBJ2-1|.|TRBV24-1|.
CATSAESSYNEQFF
TGTGCCACCAGTGCGGAGAGCTCCTACAATGAGCAGTTCTTC
>TRBJ2-1|TRBD2|TRBV6-5|.
CASSYALAGDVVRFGEQFF
TGTGCCAGCAGTTACGCTCTAGCGGGAGACGTCGTACGGTTTGGTGAGCAGTTCTTC
>TRBJ2-5|.|TRBV5-1|many
CASSFLGRTEDQTQYF
TGCGCCAGCAGCTTCCTCGGGAGAACAGAGGATCAGACCCAGTACTTC
>TRBJ2-7|TRBD2|TRBV5-3|.
CAGSLSSGSNYEQYF
TGTGCCGGCAGCCTTTCTAGCGGGAGTAACTACGAGCAGTACTTC
>TRBJ2-1|TRBD2|TRBV24-1|many
CATSDGAAGLSREQFF
TGTGCCACCAGTGATGGGGCAGCGGGGCTTTCTCGTGAGCAGTTCTTC
>TRBJ2-1|.|TRBV27|.
CASSTGTLSYNEQFF
TGTGCCAGCAGCACCGGGACCCTCTCCTACAATGAGCAGTTCTTC
>TRBJ1-3|.|TRBV30|many
CAWSPSRGLLYSGNTIYF
TGTGCCTGGAGCCCCTCGAGGGGACTCCTCTACTCTGGAAACACCATATATTTT
>TRBJ2-3|.|TRBV27|many
CASSLGLRTDTQYF
TGTGCCAGCAGTTTAGGACTCCGCACAGATACGCAGTATTTT
>TRBJ1-6|.|TRBV5-4|few
CASSPGVSPLHF
TGTGCCAGCAGTCCCGGGGTTTCACCCCTCCACTTT
>TRBJ2-1|TRBD2|TRBV7-9|few
CASSSGLAGSYNEQFF
TGTGCCAGCAGCAGCGGACTAGCGGGTTCCTACAATGAGCAGTTCTTC
>TRBJ1-1|TRBD1|TRBV19|many
CASSMTGGASEAFF
TGTGCCAGTAGTATGACAGGGGGCGCGTCTGAAGCTTTCTTT
>TRBJ1-1|.|TRBV19|many
CASSIAQTAMNTEAFF
TGTGCCAGTAGTATAGCCCAGACAGCTATGAACACTGAAGCTTTCTTT
>TRBJ1-4|.|TRBV4-1|many
CASSQDGGWSEKLFF
TGCGCCAGCAGCCAAGACGGCGGGTGGAGTGAAAAACTGTTTTTT
>TRBJ2-7|.|TRBV4-3|many
CASSHLLGGAYEQYF
TGCGCCAGCAGCCACCTCCTAGGAGGAGCCTACGAGCAGTACTTC
>TRBJ2-1|.|TRBV7-8|many
CASSLAVEQFF
TGTGCCAGCAGCTTAGCCGTGGAGCAGTTCTTC